The clone carrying this T cell receptor beta chain was detected once. The PCR made use of 60 Vbeta and 13 Jbeta primers. The protocol was immunoSEQ multiplex PCR, while the TCRdb copy is restricted to in-frame clones and leaves out a portion. This table has under 200,000 clones, around 81% appearing once. Per the germline V gene, CDR1 is MNHNS and CDR2 is SASEGT. Germline trimming cut 6 bases from V and 5 bases from J; bases unmatched to any gene: 7. The CDR3 extends over 14 amino acids. This entry belongs to a study of cytomegalovirus exposure and HLA in healthy donors. When sampled, the donors appeared nominally healthy, though they likely had unrecorded immune exposures.

Sequencing was done on a sample of PBMCs. This receptor was taken from a woman aged 25 to 39 in good health and CMV-seropositive. This chain joins TRBV6-1 and TRBJ1-1; 9 bases match TRBD1. The CDR3 nucleotides are TGTGCCAGCAGCTCCGGGACAGGGAGGACTGAAGCTTTCTTT. As protein: CASSSGTGRTEAFF.